This T cell receptor beta chain was found in a study of T cell repertoires in cytomegalovirus infection. Looking at the study overall: Through public TCR beta signatures, both CMV infection and matching HLA type were indicated.

This clonotype was seen a handful of times. Antigen unknown. TCRdb reprocessed the reads with MiXCR, giving one entry per CDR3 protein. The data contain some 300,000 distinct CDR3 sequences, 17% of them singletons. Trimming cost V 6 bases and J 5 bases, with 14 bases left between them. Germline assignment: CDR1 SGHTA and CDR2 FQGNSA. CDR3 length: 13 amino acids. Study-wide points: Within the response measured ex vivo, HLA-C-restricted CMV-specific TCR beta clonotypes were dominant.

The sample comprised PBMCs. This chain uses TRBV7-2 with TRBJ2-7, with a possible D match to TRBD2 (6 bases). This clonotype originated in a human donor in good health (CMV status not recorded). Some clones in this sample may be carry-over from other donors' samples. In DNA form, the CDR3 reads TGTGCCAGCAGGTGGCGGGGTCGGCACGAGCAGTACTTC. Its translation: CASRWRGRHEQYF. The entire variable domain, with the rest obtained from reference TRBV7-2 and TRBJ2-7, is as follows: GAGVSQSPSNKVTEKGKDVELRCDPISGHTALYWYRQSLGQGLEFLIYFQGNSAPDKSGLPSDRFSAERTGGSVSTLTIQRTQQEDSAVYLCASRWRGRHEQYFGPGTRLTVT.